The entry that follows covers one T cell receptor beta chain sequence. No antigen is known for it. Methods used by the authors: For the immunoSEQ data, sequences were junction-only without quality scores, so filtering differed. The protocol was immunoSEQ multiplex PCR, while the TCRdb copy is restricted to in-frame clones and leaves out a portion. V and J calls and clone size are given by that table; D and trimming were obtained from the DNA. The table includes about 680,000 clones, 92% detected once. This sample is part of a study of shared clonotypes between healthy human individuals. This CDR3 is 12 amino acids long. Germline loops: CDR1 SGHNT, CDR2 YYREEE (reference sequence). CD8 cells regarded as naive lacked CD45RO, were positively chosen for CCR7, and omitted terminally differentiated effector memory CD45RA+ cells. Study outcomes and limitations: Clonotype sharing across a few donors was observed for 4% to 6.5% of naive CD4 clonotypes. Despite large depth, sorted-subset datasets appeared incompletely sequenced. Donors were few, which limited the genetic and exposure-history diversity represented.

The receptor was derived from a man aged 30-40 years in good health. The sample was naive CD8+ T cells sorted from blood. The V call is TRBV5-4, the J call TRBJ2-5, with D possibly being TRBD2 (5 bases). The DNA end is more similar to TRBJ2-7, so the J call may be wrong. The CDR3 here is CASGLLVGEQYF. The DNA for the CDR3 is TGTGCCAGCGGACTCCTAGTCGGCGAGCAGTACTTC.